The 11 T cell receptor beta chains below were found in one sample sequenced in a study of cytomegalovirus exposure and HLA in healthy donors. Sequenced by immunoSEQ multiplex PCR; TCRdb stores in-frame clones only, minus some. This repertoire shows roughly 60,000 clones, roughly 90% found once; its top ten account for 2% to 2.5%. Sequencing was carried out using PBMCs. The origin of the receptors is a young woman in good health and CMV-seronegative.

The chain couples TRBV19 to TRBJ2-1; 13 nucleotides line up with TRBD2. This CDR3 comprises 18 residues. Trimming at V came to 4 bases and at J to 6 bases, leaving 12 bases not matched to a gene. Germline values: CDR1 LNHDA, CDR2 SQIVND (reference sequence). The CDR3 reads CASSTPGLAGLRGNEQFF. The CDR3 bases are TGTGCCAGTAGTACGCCGGGACTAGCGGGACTAAGAGGCAATGAGCAGTTCTTC.

The V call is TRBV29-1, the J call TRBJ2-6; no clear D. Germline V gene sequence: CDR1 SQVTM, CDR2 ANQGSEA. CDR3 length: 15 amino acids. Between the trimmed V and J ends, which lost 5 bases and 0 bases, there was a span of 11 bases. The chain's CDR3 is CSVQTENSGANVLTF. In DNA, the CDR3 is TGCAGCGTTCAAACGGAGAACTCTGGGGCCAACGTCCTGACTTTC.

The rearrangement links TRBV21-1 to TRBJ1-5; the listed D gene, TRBD1, was not tested against the DNA. TRBV21-1 has pseudogene status. The CDR3 runs 18 residues. DNA for the CDR3: TGTGCCAGCAGCACTCGAGGAAAGGGACATGCTAGCAATCAGCCCCAGCATTTT. This sequence encodes CASSTRGKGHASNQPQHF.

This clone has a single count. The V call is TRBV6-4, the J call TRBJ2-1, with a tentative D call TRBD1 (6 bases). The CDR3 totals 16 residues. The ends were cut back, 4 bases at V and 0 bases at J, with 13 bases in the middle. CDR1 MRHNA and CDR2 SNTAGT come from the germline V gene. CDR3 sequence reads: CASSVTGHSSYNEQFF. DNA of the CDR3: TGTGCCAGCAGTGTAACGGGACATAGCTCCTACAATGAGCAGTTCTTC.

V and J are TRBV27 and TRBJ1-1, with D perhaps TRBD1 (5 bases). The CDR3 is 15 amino acids. The germline V and J ends were trimmed by 1 base and 1 base, with 10 bases remaining between them. Germline-derived CDR1 and CDR2 are MNHEY and SMNVEV (reference sequence). The CDR3 DNA sequence: TGTGCCAGCAGTTTATATGGGGGGGGGAACACTGAAGCTTTCTTT. Its translation: CASSLYGGGNTEAFF.

The chain links TRBV7-2 to TRBJ2-3, with D unresolved. There are 16 residues in the CDR3. CDR1 and CDR2 from the germline V gene are SGHTA and FQGNSA. With 5 bases removed from V and 2 bases from J, the gap between germline ends came to 17 bases. The DNA for the CDR3 is TGTGCCAGCAGCCAATTGACACCCCCGAACACAGATACGCAGTATTTT. Translating it yields CASSQLTPPNTDTQYF.

The V call is TRBV5-1, the J call TRBJ2-2; D is perhaps TRBD1 (5 bases). V lost 0 bases and J 4 bases, leaving 13 bases between the germline ends. The germline V gene encodes CDR1 SGHRS and CDR2 YFSETQ. The CDR3 spans 16 residues. DNA of the CDR3: TGCGCCAGCAGCTTGGACGGCAGGGCTGGCACCGGGGAGCTGTTTTTT. Protein: CASSLDGRAGTGELFF.

The V gene is TRBV28, the J gene TRBJ1-2; no reliable D call. The germline V gene has CDR1 MDHEN and CDR2 SYDVKM. V was trimmed by 9 bases and J by 7 bases, leaving 15 bases between them. This CDR3 is 12 amino acids long. CDR3: CASSLMVGGYTF. DNA of the CDR3: TGTGCCAGTTCGCTGATGGTCGGTGGCTACACCTTC.

V and J are TRBV5-4 and TRBJ2-3; 8 positions match TRBD2. CDR3 length equals 17 residues. V shed 0 bases, J shed 3 bases, and the junction held 9 bases outside the gene matches. From germline, CDR1 is SGHNT and CDR2 YYREEE (reference sequence). CDR3 protein: CASSLGQAGATTDTQYF. CDR3 sequence (DNA): TGTGCCAGCAGCTTGGGACAAGCGGGAGCCACGACAGATACGCAGTATTTT. Full variable domain (rest looked up from reference TRBV5-4 and TRBJ2-3): ETGVTQSPTHLIKTRGQQVTLRCSSQSGHNTVSWYQQALGQGPQFIFQYYREEENGRGNFPPRFSGLQFPNYSSELNVNALELDDSALYLCASSLGQAGATTDTQYFGPGTRLTVL.

The rearrangement uses TRBV21-1 and TRBJ2-1; no DNA check was done on the table's D call, TRBD1. TRBV21-1 counts as a pseudogene. The CDR3 length is 17 residues. CDR3 protein: CASSKEGRDSVFDEQFF. The DNA for the CDR3 is TGTGCCAGCAGCAAAGAGGGCAGGGATTCGGTCTTCGATGAGCAGTTCTTC.

The rearrangement joins TRBV9 to TRBJ2-1, with 11 bases that match TRBD2. There are 15 residues in the CDR3. Germline V lookup: CDR1 SGDLS, CDR2 YYNGEE. J gave up 10 bases and V 3 bases, and 9 bases lay outside the gene matches. The CDR3: CASSAGLAARREQFF. Here the CDR3 DNA reads TGTGCCAGCAGCGCGGGACTAGCGGCCCGGCGCGAGCAGTTCTTC.